This TCR beta chain was captured in a study of T cell responses to AZD1222 COVID-19 vaccine. Study-wide points: Close to half of all spike-specific TCRs reportedly target regions of the variants that are unmutated. Spike-specific TCR breadth and depth both grew after two AZD1222 doses. The sample set comprised mostly white British donors with more females, and clonal diversity was possibly underestimated. Repertoires were collected only later (after the peak T cell response had occurred).

The protocol was immunoSEQ multiplex PCR, while the TCRdb copy is restricted to in-frame clones and leaves out a portion. The sample records about 180,000 clones, 85% to 90% being singletons. Points on this clone: Its antigen is unidentified.

CDR1 MNHEY and CDR2 SMNVEV come from the germline V gene (reference sequence). The CDR3 has 15 residues. With 0 bases removed from V and 3 bases from J, the gap between germline ends came to 11 bases. Sample: peripheral blood, taken 28 days after the second dose of the MenACWY control vaccine. The clonotype comes from an adult who received the MenACWY meningococcal vaccine as a control. The J gene is TRBJ1-2, the V gene TRBV27; D might be TRBD1 (5 bases). The CDR3 is CASSLSLGAYYGYTF. CDR3 nucleotides: TGTGCCAGCAGTTTATCGCTCGGGGCTTACTATGGCTACACCTTC.